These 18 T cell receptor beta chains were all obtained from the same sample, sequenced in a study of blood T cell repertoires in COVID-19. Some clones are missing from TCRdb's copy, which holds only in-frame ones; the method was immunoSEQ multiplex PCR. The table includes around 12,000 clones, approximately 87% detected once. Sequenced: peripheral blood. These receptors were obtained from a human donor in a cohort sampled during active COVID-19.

The CDR3 here is CASSLELAGGDEQFF. CDR3 bases: TGTGCCAGCAGCCTTGAGTTAGCGGGAGGGGATGAGCAGTTCTTC. The gene calls are TRBV11-3 and TRBJ2-1; 11 bases map to TRBD2. The germline gives CDR1 SGHNT, CDR2 YENEEA. V dropped 5 bases and J dropped 8; count of bases not matched to a gene: 8. CDR3 length equals 15 residues.

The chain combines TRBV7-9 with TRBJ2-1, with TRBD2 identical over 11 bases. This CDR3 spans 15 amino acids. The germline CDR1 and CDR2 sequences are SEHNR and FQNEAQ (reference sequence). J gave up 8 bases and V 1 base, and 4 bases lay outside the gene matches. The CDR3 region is CASSLVSGRAHEQFF. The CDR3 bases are TGTGCCAGCAGCTTAGTTAGCGGGAGGGCCCATGAGCAGTTCTTC.

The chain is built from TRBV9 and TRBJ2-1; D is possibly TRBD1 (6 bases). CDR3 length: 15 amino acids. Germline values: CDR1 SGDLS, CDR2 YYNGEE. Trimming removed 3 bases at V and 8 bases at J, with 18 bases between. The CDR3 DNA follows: TGTGCCAGCAGCGGCCCGGACAGCCTACCGCATGAGCAGTTCTTC. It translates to CASSGPDSLPHEQFF.

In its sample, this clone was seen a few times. This chain's CDR3 is CASSQDTQTGPNEKLFF. CDR3 bases: TGCGCCAGCAGTCAAGACACACAGACAGGGCCTAATGAAAAACTGTTTTTT. The chain joins TRBV23-1 to TRBJ1-4; 7 nucleotides align to TRBD1. TRBV23-1 is classed as an ORF, of uncertain function. The CDR3 is 17 amino acids. J was trimmed by 3 bases and V by 2 bases; bases with no gene match: 9.

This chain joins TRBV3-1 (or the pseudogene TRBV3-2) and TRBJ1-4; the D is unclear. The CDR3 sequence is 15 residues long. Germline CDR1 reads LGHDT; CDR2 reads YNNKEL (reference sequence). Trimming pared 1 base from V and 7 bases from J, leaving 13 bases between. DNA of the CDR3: TGTGCCAGCAGCCAAGGTTCTGGGGAGTCTGAAAAACTGTTTTTT. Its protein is CASSQGSGESEKLFF.

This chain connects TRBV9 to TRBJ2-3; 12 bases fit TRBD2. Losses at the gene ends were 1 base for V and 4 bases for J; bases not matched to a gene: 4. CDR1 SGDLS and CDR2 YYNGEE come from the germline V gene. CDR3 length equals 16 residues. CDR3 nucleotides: TGTGCCAGCAGCGTACGACTAGCGGGAGAGCCAGATACGCAGTATTTT. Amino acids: CASSVRLAGEPDTQYF.

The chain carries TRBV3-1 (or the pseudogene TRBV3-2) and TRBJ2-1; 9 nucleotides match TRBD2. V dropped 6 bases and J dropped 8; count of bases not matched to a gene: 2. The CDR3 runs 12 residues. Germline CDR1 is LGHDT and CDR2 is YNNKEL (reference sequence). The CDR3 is CASRGLAYEQFF. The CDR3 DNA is TGTGCCAGCAGGGGACTAGCATATGAGCAGTTCTTC.

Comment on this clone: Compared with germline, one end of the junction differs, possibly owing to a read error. The CDR3 protein is CASREGRFLETQYF. The CDR3, as DNA: TGTGCCAGCAGGGAAGGGCGGTTCCTGGAGACCCAGTACTTC. The V gene is TRBV6-1, the J gene TRBJ2-5; no clear D gene. This CDR3 spans 14 amino acids. CDR1 is MNHNS and CDR2 is SASEGT in the germline V gene.

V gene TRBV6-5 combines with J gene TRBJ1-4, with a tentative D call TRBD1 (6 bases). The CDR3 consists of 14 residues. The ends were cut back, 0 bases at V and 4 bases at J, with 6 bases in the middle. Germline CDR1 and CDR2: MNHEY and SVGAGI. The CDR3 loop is CASSYSGGNEKLFF. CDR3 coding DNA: TGTGCCAGCAGTTACTCAGGGGGTAATGAAAAACTGTTTTTT.

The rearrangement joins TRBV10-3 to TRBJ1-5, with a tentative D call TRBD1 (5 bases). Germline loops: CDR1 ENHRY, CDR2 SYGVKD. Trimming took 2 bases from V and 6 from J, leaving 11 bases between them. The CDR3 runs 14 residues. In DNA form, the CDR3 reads TGTGCCATCAGTGAGACGGAGACAGCTCAGCCCCAGCATTTT. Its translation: CAISETETAQPQHF.

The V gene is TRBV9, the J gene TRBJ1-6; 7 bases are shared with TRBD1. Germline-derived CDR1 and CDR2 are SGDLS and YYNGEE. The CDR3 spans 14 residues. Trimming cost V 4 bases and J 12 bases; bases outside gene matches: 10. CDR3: CASSTELQGEPLHF. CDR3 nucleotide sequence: TGTGCCAGCAGCACCGAGCTCCAGGGGGAACCCCTCCACTTT.

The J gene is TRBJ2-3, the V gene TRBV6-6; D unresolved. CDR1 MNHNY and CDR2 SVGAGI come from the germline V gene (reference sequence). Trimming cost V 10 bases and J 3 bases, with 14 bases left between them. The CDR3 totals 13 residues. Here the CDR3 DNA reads TGTGCCATCAAGGAATCCGGGACAGATACGCAGTATTTT. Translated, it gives CAIKESGTDTQYF.

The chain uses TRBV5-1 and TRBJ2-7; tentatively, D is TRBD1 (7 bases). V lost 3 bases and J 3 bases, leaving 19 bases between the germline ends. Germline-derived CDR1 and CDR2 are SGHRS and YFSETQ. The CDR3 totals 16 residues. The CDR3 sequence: CASSSGGQRNSYEQYF. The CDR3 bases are TGCGCCAGCAGCTCCGGGGGACAGCGAAATAGCTACGAGCAGTACTTC.

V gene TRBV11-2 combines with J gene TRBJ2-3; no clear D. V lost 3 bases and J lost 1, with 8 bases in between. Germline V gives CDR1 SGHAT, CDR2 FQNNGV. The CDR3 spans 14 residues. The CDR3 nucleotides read TGTGCCAGCAGCTTTTTCGTTGGCACAGATACGCAGTATTTT. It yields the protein CASSFFVGTDTQYF.

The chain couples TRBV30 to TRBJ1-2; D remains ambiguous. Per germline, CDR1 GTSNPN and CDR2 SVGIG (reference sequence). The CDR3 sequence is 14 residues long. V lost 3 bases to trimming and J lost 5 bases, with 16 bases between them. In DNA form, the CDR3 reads TGTGCCTGGAGCCTCTCCGGGGATGAGTATGGCTACACCTTC. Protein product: CAWSLSGDEYGYTF.

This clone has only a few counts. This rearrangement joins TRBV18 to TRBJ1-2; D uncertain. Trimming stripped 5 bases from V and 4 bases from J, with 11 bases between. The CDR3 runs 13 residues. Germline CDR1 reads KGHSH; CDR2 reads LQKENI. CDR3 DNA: TGTGCCAGCTCAACAGACAAAGGCTATGGCTACACCTTC. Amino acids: CASSTDKGYGYTF.

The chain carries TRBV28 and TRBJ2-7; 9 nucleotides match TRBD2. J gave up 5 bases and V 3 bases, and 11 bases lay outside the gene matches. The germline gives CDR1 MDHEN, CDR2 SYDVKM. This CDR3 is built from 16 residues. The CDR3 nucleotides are TGTGCCAGCAGTTTTAGGCGGGAGGGCCATCGGAACGAGCAGTACTTC. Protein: CASSFRREGHRNEQYF.

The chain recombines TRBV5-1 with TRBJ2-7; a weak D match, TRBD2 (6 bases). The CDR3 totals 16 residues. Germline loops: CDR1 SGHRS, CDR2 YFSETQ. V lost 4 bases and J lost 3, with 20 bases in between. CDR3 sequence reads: CASSPRGISSLYEQYF. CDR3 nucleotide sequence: TGCGCCAGCAGCCCGCGGGGTATCTCGTCCCTCTACGAGCAGTACTTC.